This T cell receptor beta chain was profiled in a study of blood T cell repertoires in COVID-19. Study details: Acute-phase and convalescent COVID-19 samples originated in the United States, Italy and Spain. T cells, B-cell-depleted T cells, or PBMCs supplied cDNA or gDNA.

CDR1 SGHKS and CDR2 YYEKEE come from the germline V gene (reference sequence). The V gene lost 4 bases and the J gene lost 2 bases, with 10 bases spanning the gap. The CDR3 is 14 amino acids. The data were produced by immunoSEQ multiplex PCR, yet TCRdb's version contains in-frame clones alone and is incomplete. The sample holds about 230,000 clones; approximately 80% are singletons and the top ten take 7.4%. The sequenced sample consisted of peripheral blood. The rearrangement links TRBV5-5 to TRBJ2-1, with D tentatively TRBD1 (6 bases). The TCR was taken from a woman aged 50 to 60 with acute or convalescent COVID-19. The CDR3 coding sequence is TGTGCCAGCAGCCTGGACAGCACCTACAATGAGCAGTTCTTC. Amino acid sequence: CASSLDSTYNEQFF.